The source of this T cell receptor (beta chain) is a study of shared clonotypes between healthy human individuals. Naive-designated CD8 cells lacked CD45RO, were positively enriched for CCR7, and omitted terminally differentiated effector memory CD45RA+ cells. Donors included only healthy HIV-negative adults lacking recent acute infections or vaccinations. Trimming took 6 bases from V and 5 from J, leaving 10 bases between them. CDR3 length equals 13 residues. CDR1 SEHNR and CDR2 FQNEAQ come from the germline V gene (reference sequence). Samples underwent the assay at deep level. Repertoires were generated with immunoSEQ multiplex PCR, while TCRdb's copy carries only in-frame clones and drops some. In the table there are about 2 million clones, about 95% of which are singletons.

The TCR originated in a man younger than 35 in good health. Source material: naive CD8+ T cells sorted from blood. The chain uses TRBV7-9 and TRBJ1-4; D is undetermined. The CDR3 sequence: CASSRSENEKLFF. CDR3 DNA: TGTGCCAGCAGTAGGTCAGAGAATGAAAAACTGTTTTTT. The full variable domain, its missing parts supplied by reference TRBV7-9 and TRBJ1-4, is DTGVSQNPRHKITKRGQNVTFRCDPISEHNRLYWYRQTLGQGPEFLTYFQNEAQLEKSRLLSDRFSAERPKGSFSTLEIQRTEQGDSAMYLCASSRSENEKLFFGSGTQLSVL.